This T cell receptor (beta chain) is from a study of shared clonotypes between healthy human individuals (TCRdb year 2020). In terms of the full investigation: Three men and two women, aged 18 to 49 years, made up the cohort. For each donor, three plates each were used for CD4 naive and CD4 memory, two plates were used for CD8 naive, and one plate was used for CD8 memory. To estimate repertoire size and how much clonotypes are shared between individuals, the study performed deep sequencing of blood TCR repertoires from a handful of healthy adults. To increase sequencing depth and limit assay-specific biases, TCR repertoire library preparation and sequencing were carried out by different laboratories using diverse techniques. Leukapheresis yielded between about 0.9 and 9.5 billion PBMCs per donor.

The paper's findings and limits, for the study overall: Only blood was sampled, and tissue TCR repertoires likely differ from those in blood. Because the study included only a small number of donors, the genetic and exposure-history diversity represented was limited. Rarefaction of sorted-subset datasets indicated incomplete sequencing despite the large sequencing depth. About 5% of naive CD4, 3.5% of naive CD8, roughly 2.4% of memory CD4, and about 0.4% of memory CD8 clonotypes were shared across several donors. Based on pairwise subsampling, the degree of clonotype sharing among donors was expected to be affected by sequencing depth. Higher generation probabilities were observed for clonotypes shared by all four sorted-subset donors than for non-shared clonotypes. Naive subsets generally had larger estimated clonotype richness than memory subsets.

TCR CDR3 regions were amplified from genomic DNA by multiplex PCR using the deep immunoSEQ assay. Extracted genomic DNA from each cell subset was distributed evenly across all wells of several immunoSEQ 96-well plates, and each plate was treated as a replicate. Each replicate PCR for sorted subsets received 200 ng genomic DNA, equal to some 32,000 T cell genomes. The purified libraries were quantified using a Qubit 3.0 fluorometer, sized with a Bioanalyzer 2100, and then quantified again using the KAPA Library Quantification kit. Every immunoSEQ 96-well plate was sequenced on a dedicated single-read 150-cycle Illumina NextSeq 550 flow cell. As for the original processing: The immunoSEQ output contained only junctional sequences without quality scores, so filtering could not match that applied to full-length reads. Sequences were annotated with PyIR, a Python wrapper for IgBLAST v1.9, and V/J genes and CDR3 were assigned using IMGT germline references. Reads with weak V/J assignments (E-value above 1e-6), missing CDR3, stop codons, out-of-frame junctions, or ambiguous translated residues were removed. V3J clonotypes were defined as sequences sharing the same inferred V gene, J gene, and CDR3 amino acid sequence. The percentage overlap between two repertoires was calculated by dividing the number of shared unique clonotypes by the size of the smaller repertoire. RTK rarefaction, the Chao1 estimator, and Recon v2.1 estimates of unobserved clonotypes were used to assess repertoire richness. Generation probabilities for all TCRbeta clonotypes obtained by the gDNA method from a few donors were computed using OLGA. Imported from immuneACCESS, the table was reduced by TCRdb to in-frame sequences with V and J called. These copies leave out some clones; in studies compared against another copy, an unresolved V gene accounts for under half, and the cause of the remainder is not known. That table furnishes V, J and clone size, whereas the DNA furnished D and trimming. This sample holds about 1.1 million clones; around 77% were observed only once. The ten largest clones represent about 0.94% of the sample.

The donors were healthy, HIV-negative adults who had no recently reported acute infections or vaccinations. All donors were Caucasian adults living in Nashville, Tennessee, USA. CD4+ T cells were enriched by magnetic negative selection, after which naive cells were positively selected on CD45RA and the negative fraction was taken as the memory subset. After blood collection by leukapheresis, PBMCs were isolated using Ficoll-Histopaque density gradient centrifugation and then cryopreserved in the vapor phase of liquid nitrogen. Analytical flow cytometry was used to check the purity and quantity of each magnetically sorted T cell population. Each sorted fraction had its genomic DNA isolated and then quantified by UV absorbance on a Nanodrop 2000c. Relative to germline, V is 1 base shorter and J is 0 bases shorter, with 10 bases between their ends. Counted from cysteine to phenylalanine, this CDR3 has 16 amino acids. The read is trimmed to its CDR3 DNA, 48 bases read in frame from base 1. The germline V gene yields SGHVS for CDR1 and FQNEAQ for CDR2.

Notes on this clone: It has no known antigen specificity. One base away there is no much larger clone; base qualities are not given.

Sequencing used memory CD4+ T cells from PBMCs. This sample's cell subset or site label indicates: CD45RA-negative fraction. The clonotype comes from a man between 18 and 29 years old in good health. Some clones in this sample may be carry-over from other donors' samples. The chain couples TRBV7-8 to TRBJ1-5, and the D gene may be TRBD1, 6 bases matching. The CDR3: CASSLEGGYSNQPQHF. In nucleotide form, the sequence is TGTGCCAGCAGCTTAGAGGGGGGGTATAGCAATCAGCCCCAGCATTTT.